Listed here are 18 T cell receptor beta chains from one sample, sequenced in a study of prognosis after radiotherapy for stage I lung cancer. Two-round multiplex PCR on genomic DNA was the method by which TCR beta CDR3 was amplified. Gene-specific TRBV and TRBJ primers were used in PCR round one. TCRdb reanalysed the multiplex PCR reads using MiXCR and keeps one entry per CDR3 protein. The data contain about 31,000 distinct CDR3 sequences, around 32% of them singletons. Sequenced material: PBMCs, taken before or after stereotactic body radiation therapy (not recorded which). The receptors shown here come from a donor aged 50 or older with non-small cell lung cancer.

On this clonotype: One base away lies a much larger clone, so this may be a sequencing read error. The V gene is TRBV6-2 or TRBV6-3, the J gene TRBJ2-2; no firm D call. The germline V gene encodes CDR1 MNHEY and CDR2 SVGEGT. This CDR3 comprises 12 residues. V shed 1 base and J shed 9 bases, with 6 bases lying between them. The CDR3: CASSYLTRELFF. The DNA of the CDR3 is TGTGCCAGCAGTTACTTGACCAGGGAGCTGTTTTTT.

This clonotype turned up a few times. V gene TRBV11-2 combines with J gene TRBJ1-4, with TRBD1 matching over 7 bases. The CDR3 runs to 15 residues. J gave up 5 bases and V 3 bases, and 6 bases lay outside the gene matches. Germline lookup yields CDR1 SGHAT and CDR2 FQNNGV. CDR3 region: CASSFRQGSNEKLFF. Here the CDR3 DNA reads TGTGCCAGCAGCTTCAGACAGGGATCAAATGAAAAACTGTTTTTT.

To note about this clonotype: Sequence at one end of the junction differs from germline and may be a read error. The chain couples TRBV6-1 to TRBJ2-7, with 7 bases identical to TRBD1. The length of the CDR3 is 18 residues. Germline CDR1 MNHNS, CDR2 SASEGT. CDR3 amino acids: CANSYRHRTGTDGRGQYF. In DNA, the CDR3 is TGTGCCAACAGTTACCGACATCGTACAGGGACAGATGGAAGGGGGCAGTACTTC.

Points on this clonotype: A junction end diverges from the germline sequence, so it may reflect a read error. The chain employs TRBV12-3 or TRBV12-4 and TRBJ1-2, with D unclear. The length of the CDR3 is 12 residues. Written as DNA, the CDR3 is TGTGCCATCAGTTCCTCTAACTATGGCTACACCTTC. Translating gives CAISSSNYGYTF.

This clonotype is judged medium-sized. V is TRBV6-4 and J is TRBJ1-2; 9 nucleotides line up with TRBD1. The length of the CDR3 is 16 residues. V was pared by 5 bases and J by 3 bases, with 10 bases of the junction left unmatched. The germline V gene has CDR1 MRHNA and CDR2 SNTAGT. The CDR3 loop reads CASSKQSGTGYYGYTF. The CDR3 region has the DNA TGTGCCAGCAGTAAACAATCCGGGACAGGGTACTATGGCTACACCTTC.

Only a few counts were recorded for this clonotype. A much larger clone lies one base from this, so it may be a read error. The V call is TRBV7-2, the J call TRBJ2-7, with 10 positions matching TRBD2. CDR3 size: 13 residues. Germline V gives CDR1 SGHTA, CDR2 FQGNSA. CDR3 coding DNA: TGTGCCAGCAGCCTAGCGGGGGCCTACGAGCAGCACTTC. The encoded protein is CASSLAGAYEQHF.

This clonotype has only one observation. V is TRBV20-1 and J is TRBJ2-3; 7 bases map to TRBD1. The CDR3 is made up of 19 amino acids. The J segment lost 2 bases and the V segment lost 1 base, leaving 18 bases of the junction unmatched. The germline gives CDR1 DFQATT, CDR2 SNEGSKA (reference sequence). The CDR3 DNA reads TGCAGTGCTAGAGGGGAGTCGATCCGGAAGACAGGGCCCACAGATACGCAGTATTTT. It encodes CSARGESIRKTGPTDTQYF.

For this clonotype: A much larger clone lies a single base off, so this may be a read error. The chain employs TRBV24-1 and TRBJ2-5; D gene uncertain. The CDR3 contains 15 residues. Germline assignment: CDR1 KGHDR and CDR2 SFDVKD. V dropped 4 bases and J dropped 5 bases, with 16 bases sitting between them. The CDR3, as DNA: TGTGCCACCAGTGACACCGGACCCGCAGTGGAGACCCAGTACTTC. This translates into CATSDTGPAVETQYF.

Worth noting for this clonotype: A read error is the likely source, as a far larger clone sits one nucleotide away. V usage is TRBV6-2 or TRBV6-3 and J usage is TRBJ2-3, with D perhaps matching TRBD1 (5 bases). The germline gives CDR1 MNHEY, CDR2 SVGEGT. The CDR3 is made up of 14 amino acids. The ends were cut back, 5 bases at V and 2 bases at J, with 11 bases in the middle. The CDR3 protein is CASSPVQDTDTQYF. DNA for the CDR3: TGTGCCAGCAGTCCGGTACAGGACACAGATACGCAGTATTTT.

This chain joins TRBV29-1 and TRBJ2-5; 7 nucleotides align to TRBD2. J was trimmed by 1 base and V by 6 bases; bases with no gene match: 5. The CDR3 consists of 13 residues. Germline V gives CDR1 SQVTM, CDR2 ANQGSEA. In DNA, the CDR3 is TGCAGCGTAGTGCTAGCGGTCCAAGAGACCCAGTACTTC. This gives the protein CSVVLAVQETQYF.

On this clonotype: Just one base apart from a much larger clone, this may be a read error. This sequence joins TRBV12-3 or TRBV12-4 and TRBJ1-4, with no clear D. The CDR3 extends over 13 amino acids. V lost 6 bases and J lost 5, with 10 bases in between. The CDR3 loop is CASSWVQNEKLFF. DNA of the CDR3: TGTGCCAGCAGCTGGGTGCAAAATGAAAAACTGTTTTTT.

This clonotype came up a few times. A much more abundant neighbour one base away suggests this may be a read error. The chain uses TRBV30 and TRBJ2-2; the D gene could be TRBD1 or TRBD2 (5 bases each). CDR1 GTSNPN and CDR2 SVGIG come from the germline V gene (reference sequence). CDR3 length: 17 residues. Between the trimmed V and J ends, which lost 3 bases and 5 bases, there was a span of 22 bases. This CDR3 is CAWSASGDGAWTGELFF. CDR3 in DNA: TGTGCCTGGAGCGCCTCCGGGGACGGAGCTTGGACCGGGGAGCTGTTTTTT.

This clonotype has ten or more counts. The chain has TRBV5-1 and TRBJ1-6; 7 nucleotides agree with TRBD1. CDR3 length equals 16 residues. The germline V gene encodes CDR1 SGHRS and CDR2 YFSETQ. J lost 7 bases, V lost 1 base, and 8 bases had no gene match. CDR3 sequence (DNA): TGCGCCAGCAGCTTGTTAGTGGGACAGAAGAATTCACCCCTCCACTTT. Protein: CASSLLVGQKNSPLHF.

Many counts were recorded for this clonotype. This sequence joins TRBV6-5 and TRBJ2-3; tentative D call: TRBD2 (5 bases). Germline loops: CDR1 MNHEY, CDR2 SVGAGI. Trimming took off 6 bases at V and 7 bases at J, with 8 bases between the two ends. This CDR3 has 11 amino acids. Here the CDR3 reads CASRDSHTQYF. The CDR3 nucleotides are TGTGCCAGCAGGGACTCGCATACGCAGTATTTT.

This clonotype was detected ten times or more. The J gene is TRBJ2-2, the V gene TRBV3-1; tentative D call: TRBD2 (5 bases). There are 16 residues in the CDR3. V was cut by 4 bases and J by 6 bases, with 18 bases left in between. Per the germline V gene, CDR1 is LGHDT and CDR2 is YNNKEL (reference sequence). The CDR3 protein is CASSPAVSGESGELFF. CDR3 nucleotides: TGTGCCAGCAGCCCAGCCGTGAGCGGCGAGTCCGGGGAGCTGTTTTTT. The entire variable domain, with the rest obtained from reference TRBV3-1 and TRBJ2-2, is as follows: DTAVSQTPKYLVTQMGNDKSIKCEQNLGHDTMYWYKQDSKKFLKIMFSYNNKELIINETVPNRFSPKSPDKAHLNLHINSLELGDSAVYFCASSPAVSGESGELFFGEGSRLTVL.

The V and J genes are TRBV18 and TRBJ2-5; tentatively, D is TRBD1 (6 bases). Germline-derived CDR1 and CDR2 are KGHSH and LQKENI. The CDR3 contains 17 residues. V dropped 4 bases and J dropped 3 bases, with 21 bases sitting between them. CDR3 bases: TGTGCCAGCTCACAATACCTTCCAGGGGCCGCAGAAGAGACCCAGTACTTC. Protein sequence: CASSQYLPGAAEETQYF. The whole variable domain, filled in from reference TRBV18 and TRBJ2-5, reads NAGVMQNPRHLVRRRGQEARLRCSPMKGHSHVYWYRQLPEEGLKFMVYLQKENIIDESGMPKERFSAEFPKEGPSILRIQQVVRGDSAAYFCASSQYLPGAAEETQYFGPGTRLLVL.

In this sample, this clonotype turned up many times. The chain carries TRBV7-8 and TRBJ1-4; a possible D gene is TRBD1 (5 bases). Germline CDR1 SGHVS, CDR2 FQNEAQ. Deletions cut 0 bases from V and 0 bases from J, with 20 bases between. The CDR3 sequence is 20 residues long. In DNA form, the CDR3 reads TGTGCCAGCAGCTTAGCTCCCGGACTCTCCGTCAGGGCAACTAATGAAAAACTGTTTTTT. Translating it yields CASSLAPGLSVRATNEKLFF. Full variable domain (outside the CDR3, taken from reference TRBV7-8 and TRBJ1-4): GAGVSQSPRYKVAKRGQDVALRCDPISGHVSLFWYQQALGQGPEFLTYFQNEAQLDKSGLPSDRFFAERPEGSVSTLKIQRTQQEDSAVYLCASSLAPGLSVRATNEKLFFGSGTQLSVL.

With regard to this clonotype: A single base is all that separates this from a far larger clone, so a read error is likely. V gene TRBV12-3 or TRBV12-4 combines with J gene TRBJ1-6; tentative D call: TRBD1 (6 bases). This CDR3 is built from 11 residues. The CDR3 nucleotides are TGTGCCAGCAGTAACAGGGAGAAGTCTTTCTTT. It codes for CASSNREKSFF.